The 16 T cell receptor beta chains below were found in one sample sequenced in a study of blood T cell repertoires in COVID-19. Profiled with immunoSEQ multiplex PCR; TCRdb holds only in-frame clones, not every one. The sample lists about 260,000 clones, roughly 82% occurring once. The sequenced sample consisted of PBMCs or T cells enriched from blood (not recorded which). The receptor source for this set is a woman between 50 and 59 years old who had recovered from COVID-19.

The J gene is TRBJ2-7, the V gene TRBV11-2, with D tentatively TRBD1 (6 bases). Germline V lookup: CDR1 SGHAT, CDR2 FQNNGV. This CDR3 comprises 17 residues. V lost 1 base and J 3 bases, leaving 19 bases between the germline ends. As DNA, the CDR3 is TGTGCCAGCAGCTTAGTGCGCAGGGGTCCTAAAAACTACGAGCAGTACTTC. Its protein is CASSLVRRGPKNYEQYF.

The V call is TRBV9, the J call TRBJ2-3, with TRBD1 matching 7 bases. J gave up 3 bases and V 8 bases, and 15 bases lay outside the gene matches. The CDR3 contains 16 residues. Germline V gene data show CDR1 as SGDLS and CDR2 as YYNGEE. The chain's CDR3 is CASTRQAAQGTDTQYF. CDR3 nucleotide sequence: TGTGCCAGTACACGCCAAGCGGCACAGGGGACAGATACGCAGTATTTT.

CDR3 in DNA: TGTGCCAGTAGTTTAGCGGGGGGGCATGGAGAGACCCAGTACTTC. Protein: CASSLAGGHGETQYF. The chain carries TRBV19 and TRBJ2-5; 11 positions match TRBD2. This CDR3 has 15 residues. V gave up 5 bases and J gave up 4 bases; unmatched junction bases: 6. CDR1 LNHDA and CDR2 SQIVND come from the germline V gene (reference sequence).

In the case of this clone: The sample holds other DNA sequences that translate to the same CDR3. The chain recombines TRBV18 with TRBJ2-7, with TRBD1 identical over 11 bases. The CDR3 contains 13 residues. J was trimmed by 5 bases and V by 3 bases; bases with no gene match: 0. From germline, CDR1 is KGHSH and CDR2 LQKENI. The CDR3 nucleotides are TGTGCCAGCTCACCGGGACAGGGGGACGAGCAGTACTTC. It translates to CASSPGQGDEQYF. Full variable domain (rest looked up from reference TRBV18 and TRBJ2-7): NAGVMQNPRHLVRRRGQEARLRCSPMKGHSHVYWYRQLPEEGLKFMVYLQKENIIDESGMPKERFSAEFPKEGPSILRIQQVVRGDSAAYFCASSPGQGDEQYFGPGTRLTVT.

As regards this clone: At the DNA level, this CDR3 is encoded by other sequences in the same sample as well. The rearrangement uses TRBV5-1 and TRBJ1-1, with D possibly matching TRBD1 (5 bases). V dropped 4 bases and J dropped 1 base, with 11 bases sitting between them. Looked up from germline, CDR1 is SGHRS and CDR2 is YFSETQ. This CDR3 is built from 14 residues. The CDR3 spells CASSPGGGNTEAFF. The CDR3 nucleotides read TGCGCCAGCAGCCCTGGGGGGGGGAACACTGAAGCTTTCTTT. Together with reference TRBV5-1 and TRBJ1-1, the CDR3 gives the full variable domain: KAGVTQTPRYLIKTRGQQVTLSCSPISGHRSVSWYQQTPGQGLQFLFEYFSETQRNKGNFPGRFSGRQFSNSRSEMNVSTLELGDSALYLCASSPGGGNTEAFFGQGTRLTVV.

The chain is built from TRBV7-8 and TRBJ2-7; tentatively, D is TRBD1 (5 bases). V lost 4 bases and J lost 3, with 16 bases in between. The CDR3 sequence is 15 residues long. Germline CDR1 SGHVS, CDR2 FQNEAQ. CDR3 nucleotide sequence: TGTGCCAGCAGCTCATCAGGGATTAGAGTCTACGAGCAGTACTTC. As protein: CASSSSGIRVYEQYF. The whole variable domain, filled in from reference TRBV7-8 and TRBJ2-7, reads GAGVSQSPRYKVAKRGQDVALRCDPISGHVSLFWYQQALGQGPEFLTYFQNEAQLDKSGLPSDRFFAERPEGSVSTLKIQRTQQEDSAVYLCASSSSGIRVYEQYFGPGTRLTVT.

The chain joins TRBV5-4 to TRBJ2-1; TRBD2 aligns across 10 bases. CDR3 size: 12 residues. J gave up 10 bases and V 6 bases, and 4 bases lay outside the gene matches. CDR1 SGHNT and CDR2 YYREEE come from the germline V gene (reference sequence). The CDR3 coding sequence is TGTGCCAGCAACCTAGCGGGAGACGAGCAGTTCTTC. It codes for CASNLAGDEQFF. Complete variable domain (other parts from reference TRBV5-4 and TRBJ2-1): ETGVTQSPTHLIKTRGQQVTLRCSSQSGHNTVSWYQQALGQGPQFIFQYYREEENGRGNFPPRFSGLQFPNYSSELNVNALELDDSALYLCASNLAGDEQFFGPGTRLTVL.

This clone occurred once. The chain recombines TRBV4-1 with TRBJ2-1; TRBD2 matches at 9 bases. Germline V gene sequence: CDR1 MGHRA, CDR2 YSYEKL. This CDR3 has 17 amino acids. V gave up 1 base and J gave up 5 bases; unmatched junction bases: 9. DNA for the CDR3: TGCGCCAGCAGCCAAGGCGGGTGGCGGGGGGGAAACAATGAGCAGTTCTTC. It translates to CASSQGGWRGGNNEQFF.

The chain carries TRBV6-4 and TRBJ2-3, with 9 nucleotides matching TRBD2. The junction had 4 bases not matched to a gene; V was cut back by 0 bases and J by 3 bases. The CDR3 is 16 residues long. Germline CDR1 is MRHNA and CDR2 is SNTAGT. Here the CDR3 DNA reads TGTGCCAGCAGTGACTCCGGCGGGGGGGCAACAGATACGCAGTATTTT. Translating gives CASSDSGGGATDTQYF.

The rearrangement links TRBV4-1 to TRBJ2-5; D unresolved. Germline assignment: CDR1 MGHRA and CDR2 YSYEKL. This CDR3 is 13 amino acids long. Trimming pared 4 bases from V and 5 bases from J, leaving 11 bases between. The CDR3: CASSLTRVETQYF. The CDR3 region has the DNA TGCGCCAGCAGCCTCACCCGGGTGGAGACCCAGTACTTC.

This clone was seen only a few times. J is TRBJ1-4 and V is TRBV19; 12 bases are a match to TRBD1. Germline lookup yields CDR1 LNHDA and CDR2 SQIVND (reference sequence). The CDR3 is 14 residues long. V shed 4 bases and J 9 bases; nucleotides not matched to a gene: 3. CDR3 bases: TGTGCCAGTAGTACCCGGGACAGGGGGCAAAAACTGTTTTTT. Residues: CASSTRDRGQKLFF.

The rearrangement joins TRBV9 to TRBJ1-1; tentatively, D is TRBD1 (5 bases). Per the germline V gene, CDR1 is SGDLS and CDR2 is YYNGEE. This CDR3 comprises 15 residues. Trimming cost V 3 bases and J 5 bases, with 17 bases left between them. This CDR3 reads CASSAPKGRATEAFF. The CDR3 bases are TGTGCCAGCAGCGCCCCCAAGGGGAGGGCTACTGAAGCTTTCTTT.

The chain is built from TRBV4-3 and TRBJ2-1; TRBD2 aligns across 8 bases. Germline lookup yields CDR1 LGHNA and CDR2 YSLEER. The V gene end was trimmed by 1 base and the J gene end by 5 bases; junction bases not matched to a gene: 4. This CDR3 is 15 amino acids long. CDR3 sequence: CASSQVGGGDNEQFF. The CDR3 bases are TGCGCCAGCAGCCAAGTCGGGGGGGGCGACAATGAGCAGTTCTTC.

The CDR3 here is CASSPDRANYYGYTF. CDR3 DNA sequence: TGTGCCAGCAGCCCGGACAGGGCAAATTACTATGGCTACACCTTC. The chain combines TRBV14 with TRBJ1-2; TRBD1 matches at 8 bases. J was trimmed by 3 bases and V by 4 bases; bases with no gene match: 7. The CDR3 has 15 amino acids. From germline, CDR1 is SGHDN and CDR2 FVKESK.

The chain recombines TRBV5-1 with TRBJ2-5; TRBD2 agrees at 7 bases. The germline V gene encodes CDR1 SGHRS and CDR2 YFSETQ. V shed 1 base, J shed 0 bases, and the junction held 6 bases outside the gene matches. CDR3 length: 16 amino acids. The CDR3 here is CASSLTTSTYQETQYF. The CDR3 bases are TGCGCCAGCAGCTTGACGACTAGCACATACCAAGAGACCCAGTACTTC. Full variable domain (rest looked up from reference TRBV5-1 and TRBJ2-5): KAGVTQTPRYLIKTRGQQVTLSCSPISGHRSVSWYQQTPGQGLQFLFEYFSETQRNKGNFPGRFSGRQFSNSRSEMNVSTLELGDSALYLCASSLTTSTYQETQYFGPGTRLLVL.

The CDR3: CASSEGTSGRPDETQYF. Written as DNA, the CDR3 is TGTGCCAGCAGCGAAGGGACTAGCGGGAGACCAGACGAGACCCAGTACTTC. V and J are TRBV7-4 and TRBJ2-5; TRBD2 matches at 14 bases. With 5 bases clipped from V and 5 bases from J, the junction kept 10 bases outside the gene matches. Germline assignment: CDR1 SGHVT and CDR2 SQSDAQ. The CDR3 sequence is 17 residues long.